The 19 T cell receptor beta chains below all came from one sample that was sequenced in a study of cytomegalovirus exposure and HLA in healthy donors. Vbeta (60) and Jbeta (13) primers were used in the PCR. TCRdb keeps only in-frame clones here, not all; method: immunoSEQ multiplex PCR. Of 80,000 to 100,000 clones listed, roughly 70% are singletons. The sample was PBMCs. These receptors were taken from a man between 45 and 60 years old in good health and CMV-seronegative.

This chain joins TRBV14 and TRBJ1-1; 8 nucleotides align to TRBD1. From germline, CDR1 is SGHDN and CDR2 FVKESK. V was clipped by 3 bases and J by 8 bases; unmatched bases: 5. There are 13 residues in the CDR3. CDR3 region: CASSHSGGVEAFF. CDR3 nucleotide sequence: TGTGCCAGCAGCCACTCAGGGGGCGTAGAAGCTTTCTTT.

The V and J genes are TRBV6-1 and TRBJ2-7; 9 bases are a match to TRBD1. The CDR3 covers 14 residues. The germline V gene has CDR1 MNHNS and CDR2 SASEGT. With 1 base clipped from V and 2 bases from J, the junction kept 0 bases outside the gene matches. Here the CDR3 reads CASSEGQGAYEQYF. The CDR3 DNA is TGTGCCAGCAGTGAAGGACAGGGGGCCTACGAGCAGTACTTC.

The V gene is TRBV15, the J gene TRBJ2-1, with 8 bases matching TRBD2. Germline V gives CDR1 LNHNV, CDR2 YYDKDF (reference sequence). The length of the CDR3 is 19 residues. Germline trimming cut 0 bases from V and 0 bases from J; bases unmatched to any gene: 10. CDR3: CATSREYPSGLDSYNEQFF. DNA of the CDR3: TGTGCCACCAGCAGAGAATACCCTAGCGGGCTCGACTCCTACAATGAGCAGTTCTTC.

This clone appeared a single time. V and J are TRBV7-2 and TRBJ1-5; perhaps TRBD1 as D (5 bases). V was pared by 1 base and J by 1 base, with 8 bases between. Germline lookup yields CDR1 SGHTA and CDR2 FQGNSA. This CDR3 is 15 amino acids long. CDR3 nucleotide sequence: TGTGCCAGCAGCTTAGATGGACAAAGCAATCAGCCCCAGCATTTT. Residues: CASSLDGQSNQPQHF.

The V call is TRBV7-2, the J call TRBJ2-3; TRBD2 agrees at 12 bases. This CDR3 contains 16 residues. The V gene end was trimmed by 2 bases and the J gene end by 9 bases; junction bases not matched to a gene: 9. CDR1 SGHTA and CDR2 FQGNSA come from the germline V gene. The CDR3 bases are TGTGCCAGCAGCTTAAGACTAGCGGGAGAGGTAGAAACGCAGTATTTT. Its translation is CASSLRLAGEVETQYF. The whole variable domain, filled in from reference TRBV7-2 and TRBJ2-3, reads GAGVSQSPSNKVTEKGKDVELRCDPISGHTALYWYRQSLGQGLEFLIYFQGNSAPDKSGLPSDRFSAERTGGSVSTLTIQRTQQEDSAVYLCASSLRLAGEVETQYFGPGTRLTVL.

This rearrangement joins TRBV25-1 to TRBJ1-1; a possible D gene is TRBD1 (5 bases). CDR1 is MGHDK, CDR2 SYGVNS, per germline. V gave up 6 bases and J gave up 11 bases, with 19 bases separating them. This CDR3 contains 13 residues. The CDR3: CASSPTGGLGAFF. The CDR3 DNA reads TGTGCCAGCAGCCCTACAGGTGGGCTAGGGGCTTTCTTT.

The V call is TRBV7-2, the J call TRBJ2-2; 8 bases map to TRBD1. The CDR3 sequence is 15 residues long. The germline V gene has CDR1 SGHTA and CDR2 FQGNSA. V shed 3 bases and J 7 bases; nucleotides not matched to a gene: 7. The CDR3 loop reads CASSFGRGRVGELFF. CDR3 sequence (DNA): TGTGCCAGCAGCTTTGGCAGGGGGCGCGTCGGGGAGCTGTTTTTT.

The V and J genes are TRBV5-1 and TRBJ1-5; D possibly corresponds to TRBD1 (5 bases). Germline-derived CDR1 and CDR2 are SGHRS and YFSETQ. V was trimmed by 2 bases and J by 5 bases, leaving 8 bases between them. There are 13 residues in the CDR3. The chain's CDR3 is CASSFEGDQPQHF. The CDR3 DNA reads as TGCGCCAGCAGCTTTGAAGGGGATCAGCCCCAGCATTTT. Using reference TRBV5-1 and TRBJ1-5 for the parts outside the CDR3, the full variable domain is KAGVTQTPRYLIKTRGQQVTLSCSPISGHRSVSWYQQTPGQGLQFLFEYFSETQRNKGNFPGRFSGRQFSNSRSEMNVSTLELGDSALYLCASSFEGDQPQHFGDGTRLSIL.

This chain links TRBV5-5 with TRBJ2-3; TRBD2 matches 9 bases. Germline assignment: CDR1 SGHKS and CDR2 YYEKEE (reference sequence). J was trimmed by 3 bases and V by 1 base; bases with no gene match: 6. CDR3 length: 16 amino acids. This chain's CDR3 is CASSLFQRGVTDTQYF. The CDR3 coding sequence is TGTGCCAGCAGCTTGTTTCAGCGGGGGGTAACAGATACGCAGTATTTT.

The genes are TRBV28 and TRBJ1-2; 11 nucleotides agree with TRBD1. Germline trimming cut 3 bases from V and 5 bases from J; bases unmatched to any gene: 8. Germline CDR1 is MDHEN and CDR2 is SYDVKM. CDR3 length: 16 amino acids. This CDR3 reads CASSLDRGPTWYGYTF. In nucleotides, the CDR3 is TGTGCCAGCAGTTTGGACAGGGGGCCCACGTGGTATGGCTACACCTTC.

The chain couples TRBV5-1 to TRBJ2-7; D may be TRBD1 (6 bases). The CDR3 length is 16 residues. The V end lost 4 bases, the J end lost 3 bases, and 20 bases lay between the germline ends. Germline V gene lookup returns CDR1 SGHRS and CDR2 YFSETQ. The CDR3 DNA follows: TGCGCCAGCAGCGTGGACGCCCAGGACAGAAGCTACGAGCAGTACTTC. Its translation is CASSVDAQDRSYEQYF.

The V call is TRBV15, the J call TRBJ2-7; TRBD1 might be the D (6 bases). This CDR3 comprises 16 residues. Trimming stripped 5 bases from V and 2 bases from J, with 19 bases between. The germline V gene encodes CDR1 LNHNV and CDR2 YYDKDF (reference sequence). CDR3 amino acids: CATSRAPGVATYEQYF. DNA for the CDR3: TGTGCCACCAGCCGAGCTCCAGGGGTCGCTACCTACGAGCAGTACTTC.

The rearrangement links TRBV18 to TRBJ1-1, with D uncertain. Germline V lookup: CDR1 KGHSH, CDR2 LQKENI. Deletions cut 8 bases from V and 4 bases from J, with 14 bases between. The CDR3 runs 13 residues. This CDR3 is CASDSRGGTEAFF. The CDR3 coding sequence is TGTGCCAGCGATTCACGGGGAGGCACTGAAGCTTTCTTT.

This sequence joins TRBV5-1 and TRBJ1-5; 9 bases align to TRBD1. This CDR3 comprises 15 residues. V gave up 0 bases and J gave up 5 bases; unmatched junction bases: 3. Germline CDR1 reads SGHRS; CDR2 reads YFSETQ. For the CDR3, the DNA is TGCGCCAGCAGCTTGGGGGACAGGGTAGATCAGCCCCAGCATTTT. It is translated as CASSLGDRVDQPQHF.

This clone turned up a few times. At one end, the junction sequence differs from germline, possibly due to a read error. CDR3: CSARGQGIF. The CDR3 region has the DNA TGCAGTGCTCGGGGACAGGGCATTTTC. This chain connects TRBV20-1 to TRBJ2-7; 9 positions match TRBD1. Germline CDR1 is DFQATT and CDR2 is SNEGSKA (reference sequence). This CDR3 comprises 9 residues.

The CDR3 sequence: CASSSQALSGGNHEQYF. The DNA for the CDR3 is TGTGCCAGCAGCTCTCAAGCCCTGTCAGGGGGCAACCACGAGCAGTACTTC. The chain employs TRBV11-1 and TRBJ2-7; 8 bases fit TRBD1. Germline V gene data show CDR1 as SGHAT and CDR2 as FQDESV (reference sequence). This CDR3 spans 17 amino acids. V gave up 4 bases and J gave up 5 bases; unmatched junction bases: 16.

This clone was picked up one time. The rearrangement joins TRBV10-3 to TRBJ2-7, with 7 bases that match TRBD1. Looked up from germline, CDR1 is ENHRY and CDR2 is SYGVKD. The CDR3 covers 15 residues. The V segment lost 4 bases and the J segment 2 bases; nucleotides outside the gene matches: 8. The CDR3 sequence is CAISVRDSPTYEQYF. DNA for the CDR3: TGTGCCATCAGTGTTAGGGACAGCCCAACCTACGAGCAGTACTTC.

This clone has more than one count but fewer than ten. The gene calls are TRBV10-3 and TRBJ1-5; 7 nucleotides line up with TRBD1. Germline V gene lookup returns CDR1 ENHRY and CDR2 SYGVKD. The CDR3 loop spans 15 amino acids. With 2 bases clipped from V and 1 base from J, the junction kept 2 bases outside the gene matches. CDR3 region: CAISEGRGSNQPQHF. In nucleotides, the CDR3 is TGTGCCATCAGTGAGGGCAGGGGGAGCAATCAGCCCCAGCATTTT.

Only one count was recorded for this clone. The rearrangement joins TRBV7-3 to TRBJ1-1; no clear D. The CDR3 consists of 13 residues. Looked up from germline, CDR1 is SGHTA and CDR2 is FQGTGA. V was cut by 5 bases and J by 1 base, with 8 bases left in between. The CDR3: CASSPQWNTEAFF. DNA for the CDR3: TGTGCCAGCAGCCCCCAGTGGAACACTGAAGCTTTCTTT. Full variable domain (remainder filled in from reference TRBV7-3 and TRBJ1-1): GAGVSQTPSNKVTEKGKYVELRCDPISGHTALYWYRQSLGQGPEFLIYFQGTGAADDSGLPNDRFFAVRPEGSVSTLKIQRTERGDSAVYLCASSPQWNTEAFFGQGTRLTVV.